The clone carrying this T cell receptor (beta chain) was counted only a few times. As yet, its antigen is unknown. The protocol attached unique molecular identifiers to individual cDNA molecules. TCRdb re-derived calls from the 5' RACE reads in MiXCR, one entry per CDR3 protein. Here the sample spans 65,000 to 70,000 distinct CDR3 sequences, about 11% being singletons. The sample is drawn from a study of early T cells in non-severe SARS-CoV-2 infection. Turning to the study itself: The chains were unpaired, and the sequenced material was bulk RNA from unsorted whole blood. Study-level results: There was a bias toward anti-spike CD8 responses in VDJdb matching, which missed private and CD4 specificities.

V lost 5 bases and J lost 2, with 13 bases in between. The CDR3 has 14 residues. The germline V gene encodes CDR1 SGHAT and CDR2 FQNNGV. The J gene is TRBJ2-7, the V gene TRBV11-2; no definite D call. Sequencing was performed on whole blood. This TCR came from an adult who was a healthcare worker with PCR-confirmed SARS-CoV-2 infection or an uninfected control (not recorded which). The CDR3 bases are TGTGCCAGCAGCCAGACTTCTGAAACCTACGAGCAGTACTTC. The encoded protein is CASSQTSETYEQYF.